What follows are 20 T cell receptor beta chains derived from one specimen sequenced in a study of blood T cell repertoires in COVID-19. Here immunoSEQ multiplex PCR was the method, and the copy in TCRdb shows in-frame clones only, minus some. The sample consists of 50,000 to 65,000 clones, around 85% of them appearing once. The sequencing input was peripheral blood. The receptor set was obtained from a man aged 35 to 55 with active COVID-19.

The chain is built from TRBV27 and TRBJ2-1; possibly TRBD1 for D (6 bases). Trimming removed 4 bases at V and 7 bases at J, with 17 bases between. CDR3 length: 15 residues. Germline V gives CDR1 MNHEY, CDR2 SMNVEV (reference sequence). CDR3 sequence reads: CASSSQGPAGNEQFF. The CDR3 DNA reads TGTGCCAGCAGTTCACAGGGTCCCGCAGGAAATGAGCAGTTCTTC.

A single count supports this clone. This chain links TRBV5-1 with TRBJ2-3; 9 positions agree with TRBD1. V lost 2 bases to trimming and J lost 6 bases; unmatched junction nucleotides: 10. Germline CDR1 reads SGHRS; CDR2 reads YFSETQ. The CDR3 loop spans 16 amino acids. CDR3 DNA: TGCGCCAGCAGCTTTGAAGGACAGGGGAAGGTTGATACGCAGTATTTT. Amino acids: CASSFEGQGKVDTQYF.

This sequence joins TRBV19 and TRBJ2-2; D is perhaps TRBD1 (5 bases). V lost 4 bases to trimming and J lost 4 bases, with 13 bases between them. Germline-derived CDR1 and CDR2 are LNHDA and SQIVND (reference sequence). The CDR3 is 15 amino acids. CDR3 coding DNA: TGTGCCAGTAGTACGCTCGACAGAAGCACCGGGGAGCTGTTTTTT. It codes for CASSTLDRSTGELFF.

The rearrangement joins TRBV3-1 (or the pseudogene TRBV3-2) to TRBJ2-1; a possible D gene is TRBD2 (6 bases). The CDR3 contains 12 residues. Germline values: CDR1 LGHDT, CDR2 YNNKEL (reference sequence). Trimming removed 4 bases at V and 7 bases at J, with 8 bases between. CDR3 coding DNA: TGTGCCAGCAGCCCGGGACTGAATGAGCAGTTCTTC. It is translated as CASSPGLNEQFF.

The chain couples TRBV4-1 to TRBJ2-1, with D perhaps TRBD1 (5 bases). The V and J ends lost 0 bases and 7 bases respectively, with 25 bases between them. The germline CDR1 and CDR2 sequences are MGHRA and YSYEKL. The CDR3 spans 19 residues. In nucleotides, the CDR3 is TGCGCCAGCAGCCAAGAGGGGCGGCCCGGGCTAGTTGCCGGGAATGAGCAGTTCTTC. Translating it yields CASSQEGRPGLVAGNEQFF.

This clone was observed a handful of times. The chain uses TRBV11-2 and TRBJ1-4; D ambiguous. Germline CDR1 and CDR2: SGHAT and FQNNGV. The V end was cut by 5 bases, the J end by 13 bases, with 23 bases between. The CDR3 consists of 15 residues. CDR3 protein: CASSPSKGRPSGLFF. Written as DNA, the CDR3 is TGTGCCAGCAGCCCATCCAAGGGCAGGCCTAGCGGACTGTTTTTT.

J is TRBJ2-7 and V is TRBV6-1; perhaps TRBD1 as D (6 bases). This CDR3 comprises 16 residues. Trimming shortened V by 0 bases and J by 2 bases, and 14 bases separated the two germline ends. CDR1 is MNHNS and CDR2 is SASEGT in the germline V gene. As DNA, the CDR3 is TGTGCCAGCAGTGAAGCTAGGACAGATTACCCCTACGAGCAGTACTTC. It is translated as CASSEARTDYPYEQYF.

V is TRBV28 and J is TRBJ1-1; 7 bases are a match to TRBD1. The CDR3 covers 14 residues. Germline loops: CDR1 MDHEN, CDR2 SYDVKM. J was trimmed by 5 bases and V by 6 bases; bases with no gene match: 9. The CDR3 nucleotides are TGTGCCAGCAGCCGACAGGGAGTAGGGACTGAAGCTTTCTTT. Translating it yields CASSRQGVGTEAFF.

This chain uses TRBV6-1 with TRBJ2-1; tentative D call: TRBD1 (6 bases). The length of the CDR3 is 15 residues. V was cut by 2 bases and J by 2 bases, with 10 bases left in between. Germline V gene sequence: CDR1 MNHNS, CDR2 SASEGT. In nucleotides, the CDR3 is TGTGCCAGCAGTGAAAATCAGGGGACCTACAATGAGCAGTTCTTC. This sequence encodes CASSENQGTYNEQFF.

CDR3 amino acids: CASRLSGRGGDNSPLHF. Here the CDR3 DNA reads TGTGCCAGTAGGTTGAGTGGGAGAGGGGGTGACAATTCACCCCTCCACTTT. This rearrangement joins TRBV19 to TRBJ1-6; possibly TRBD1 for D (6 bases). Between the trimmed V and J ends, which lost 6 bases and 7 bases, there was a span of 22 bases. Germline loops: CDR1 LNHDA, CDR2 SQIVND (reference sequence). This CDR3 is 17 amino acids long.

CDR3 in amino acids: CASSQGVGGSYNEQFF. The CDR3 DNA sequence: TGTGCCAGCAGCCAAGGAGTGGGAGGTTCATACAATGAGCAGTTCTTC. This chain uses TRBV3-1 (or the pseudogene TRBV3-2) with TRBJ2-1, with D maybe TRBD2 (6 bases). Germline CDR1 and CDR2: LGHDT and YNNKEL (reference sequence). Trimming shortened V by 1 base and J by 4 bases, and 14 bases separated the two germline ends. The CDR3 runs to 16 residues.

J is TRBJ1-5 and V is TRBV6-1, with D perhaps matching TRBD1 (5 bases). Per germline, CDR1 MNHNS and CDR2 SASEGT. The length of the CDR3 is 16 residues. V dropped 2 bases and J dropped 4 bases, with 15 bases sitting between them. The CDR3 is CASSESAGGLNQPQHF. The CDR3 nucleotides are TGTGCCAGCAGTGAAAGTGCGGGGGGTCTGAATCAGCCCCAGCATTTT.

This clone was seen just once. The chain uses TRBV27 and TRBJ2-1, with 10 bases lining up with TRBD2. V gave up 5 bases and J gave up 7 bases; unmatched junction bases: 8. The CDR3 spans 15 residues. The germline gives CDR1 MNHEY, CDR2 SMNVEV (reference sequence). This CDR3 reads CASSPRASGSNEQFF. The CDR3 coding sequence is TGTGCCAGCAGTCCGCGTGCTAGCGGGAGTAATGAGCAGTTCTTC.

The chain joins TRBV6-4 to TRBJ1-2; D uncertain. CDR3 size: 12 residues. V was pared by 10 bases and J by 8 bases, with 17 bases between. CDR1 is MRHNA, CDR2 SNTAGT, per germline. CDR3: CATRRAVGGYTF. The CDR3 region has the DNA TGTGCCACCAGGAGGGCAGTCGGAGGCTACACCTTC.

The chain links TRBV3-1 (or the pseudogene TRBV3-2) to TRBJ1-5, with 10 bases lining up with TRBD1. Germline lookup yields CDR1 LGHDT and CDR2 YNNKEL (reference sequence). V shed 4 bases and J 0 bases; nucleotides not matched to a gene: 6. This CDR3 contains 17 residues. Here the CDR3 reads CASSPGTGVNSNQPQHF. For the CDR3, the DNA is TGTGCCAGCAGCCCTGGGACAGGGGTAAATAGCAATCAGCCCCAGCATTTT.

This clone was detected only once. V usage is TRBV18 and J usage is TRBJ2-7; 8 bases are a match to TRBD1. Per germline, CDR1 KGHSH and CDR2 LQKENI. With 3 bases clipped from V and 3 bases from J, the junction kept 1 base outside the gene matches. The CDR3 has 13 residues. The chain's CDR3 is CASSPTGGYEQYF. In DNA, the CDR3 is TGTGCCAGCTCACCCACAGGGGGCTACGAGCAGTACTTC.

The chain uses TRBV19 and TRBJ1-5; D is ambiguous. V lost 4 bases and J lost 0, with 13 bases in between. The CDR3 length is 16 residues. Germline CDR1 LNHDA, CDR2 SQIVND (reference sequence). The CDR3 nucleotides read TGTGCCAGTAGTACAATCGGACGGGATAGCAATCAGCCCCAGCATTTT. Encoded protein: CASSTIGRDSNQPQHF.

This clone was found a few times. V usage is TRBV6-5 and J usage is TRBJ2-7; a weak D match, TRBD1 (6 bases). This CDR3 spans 11 amino acids. V was cut by 8 bases and J by 5 bases, with 10 bases left in between. Germline loops: CDR1 MNHEY, CDR2 SVGAGI. CDR3 amino acids: CASRTEDEQYF. For the CDR3, the DNA is TGTGCCAGCCGGACAGAGGACGAGCAGTACTTC.

The V and J genes are TRBV3-1 (or the pseudogene TRBV3-2) and TRBJ2-1, with D possibly matching TRBD2 (5 bases). Germline lookup yields CDR1 LGHDT and CDR2 YNNKEL (reference sequence). This CDR3 spans 12 amino acids. Trimming cost V 7 bases and J 10 bases, with 14 bases left between them. CDR3 nucleotide sequence: TGTGCCAGCAAAGAGGGTATGGGGGAGCAGTTCTTC. It is translated as CASKEGMGEQFF.

The rearrangement links TRBV24-1 to TRBJ1-1; unclear D gene. The CDR3 sequence is 14 residues long. Trimming shortened V by 6 bases and J by 3 bases, and 13 bases separated the two germline ends. CDR1 and CDR2 from the germline V gene are KGHDR and SFDVKD. The CDR3 here is CATSRDSRDTEAFF. The DNA for the CDR3 is TGTGCCACCAGTAGAGATTCCCGGGACACTGAAGCTTTCTTT.